This T cell receptor (beta chain) was observed in a study of post-analysis software for immune sequencing data. In the study overall: The study covered relapsing-remitting, secondary progressive and progressive-relapsing courses of multiple sclerosis. Notes on the study in general: Patients with multiple sclerosis recorded significantly lower normalized Chao1 diversity than controls, the study found. Co-batched samples clustered tightly together by F measure. Relative to controls, patients had about 5 TRBV segments at higher frequency, with TRBV5-6, TRBV5-1 and TRBV20-1 among these.

Between the trimmed V and J ends, which lost 6 bases and 13 bases, there was a span of 22 bases. CDR1 is DFQATT, CDR2 SNEGSKA, per germline (reference sequence). This CDR3 has 13 residues. Unique molecular identifiers featured in each of the TCR beta cDNA libraries. cDNA molecules numbering about 490,000 came from roughly 1.1 to 9.2 million T cells. TCRdb redid the calling of the PCR reads with MiXCR, one entry per CDR3 protein. Of a few hundred thousand distinct CDR3 sequences in the sample, 36% were seen once. Ten or more counts support this clonotype. The antigen is undetermined. This sequence joins TRBV20-1 and TRBJ2-1; D gene ambiguous. Sequencing input: blood. This receptor was identified in a girl aged 5-17 years with multiple sclerosis. The CDR3 coding sequence is TGCAGTGCCCGAATCGAGAGAGACCGGGCTCAGTTCTTC. Translated: CSARIERDRAQFF.